Presented here are 30 T cell receptor beta chains from one specimen sequenced in a study of PD-L1 blockade in urothelial cancer. Time point: peripheral blood 6 weeks after treatment start. Data came from immunoSEQ multiplex PCR; TCRdb stores just in-frame clones and leaves some out. Of around 87,000 clones listed, 83% are singletons. Sequenced here: PBMCs, sampled around atezolizumab (anti-PD-L1) treatment. All receptors derive from a man in his 70s with urothelial cancer.

The rearrangement joins TRBV30 to TRBJ1-3, with D unclear. Germline V gene data show CDR1 as GTSNPN and CDR2 as SVGIG (reference sequence). CDR3 length equals 17 residues. V was trimmed by 2 bases and J by 0 bases, leaving 17 bases between them. This CDR3 is CAWSSGVQAGSGNTIYF. The CDR3 region has the DNA TGTGCCTGGAGTTCCGGGGTGCAGGCAGGCTCTGGAAACACCATATATTTT.

This chain joins TRBV11-2 and TRBJ1-1; D ambiguous. CDR1 is SGHAT, CDR2 FQNNGV, per germline. Trimming left V 4 bases short and J 3 bases short, with 9 bases between. The CDR3 is made up of 13 amino acids. CDR3 sequence (DNA): TGTGCCAGCAGCTCAGACCTGTACACTGAAGCTTTCTTT. Translation: CASSSDLYTEAFF. The whole variable domain, remainder taken from reference TRBV11-2 and TRBJ1-1, is EAGVAQSPRYKIIEKRQSVAFWCNPISGHATLYWYQQILGQGPKLLIQFQNNGVVDDSQLPKDRFSAERLKGVDSTLKIQPAKLEDSAVYLCASSSDLYTEAFFGQGTRLTVV.

By share, this clone ranks as large. The V and J genes are TRBV2 and TRBJ1-1; 8 bases line up with TRBD1. Germline V gene sequence: CDR1 SNHLY, CDR2 FYNNEI. This CDR3 has 16 amino acids. V lost 2 bases, J lost 5 bases, and 10 bases stayed unmatched. CDR3 nucleotides: TGTGCCAGCAGTGAATCAGTTAGCAGGGGGCATACTGAAGCTTTCTTT. Residues: CASSESVSRGHTEAFF.

The chain couples TRBV2 to TRBJ1-2; the D gene is possibly TRBD1 (6 bases). The V gene lost 5 bases and the J gene lost 3 bases, with 10 bases spanning the gap. The germline V gene encodes CDR1 SNHLY and CDR2 FYNNEI. CDR3 length equals 13 residues. The CDR3 sequence: CASSLQGDYGYTF. Written as DNA, the CDR3 is TGTGCCAGCAGTTTACAGGGAGACTATGGCTACACCTTC.

The rearrangement links TRBV27 to TRBJ1-5; the D is unclear. Germline V gene lookup returns CDR1 MNHEY and CDR2 SMNVEV (reference sequence). This CDR3 comprises 14 residues. V was clipped by 8 bases and J by 0 bases, with 11 bases between them. In nucleotides, the CDR3 is TGTGCCAGCTTACAGACATATAGCAATCAGCCCCAGCATTTT. Translated: CASLQTYSNQPQHF.

This clone has just a few counts. The genes are TRBV7-2 and TRBJ2-5; D possibly corresponds to TRBD2 (6 bases). The CDR3 length is 11 residues. V shed 11 bases and J shed 5 bases, with 12 bases lying between them. Germline V gene lookup returns CDR1 SGHTA and CDR2 FQGNSA. CDR3 amino acids: CASRGGETQYF. In DNA, the CDR3 is TGTGCCTCACGAGGAGGGGAGACCCAGTACTTC.

The rearrangement uses TRBV18 and TRBJ2-3; 10 bases are a match to TRBD2. V gave up 2 bases and J gave up 2 bases; unmatched junction bases: 4. CDR3 length equals 16 residues. Germline-derived CDR1 and CDR2 are KGHSH and LQKENI. The CDR3 sequence: CASSPSLAGATDTQYF. CDR3 DNA sequence: TGTGCCAGCTCACCAAGTCTAGCGGGGGCCACAGATACGCAGTATTTT.

The V call is TRBV7-6, the J call TRBJ2-2, with D possibly TRBD2 on 6 matching bases. Germline CDR1 is SGHVS and CDR2 is FNYEAQ. V lost 5 bases to trimming and J lost 6 bases, with 16 bases between them. There are 15 residues in the CDR3. CDR3 loop: CASSPAGGASGELFF. In nucleotides, the CDR3 is TGTGCCAGCAGCCCCGCAGGCGGGGCTTCCGGGGAGCTGTTTTTT.

The rearrangement uses TRBV5-1 and TRBJ2-1; perhaps TRBD2 as D (6 bases). This CDR3 region has 16 residues. The ends were cut back, 0 bases at V and 7 bases at J, with 17 bases in the middle. Germline assignment: CDR1 SGHRS and CDR2 YFSETQ. Here the CDR3 reads CASSLAVVAANNEQFF. The CDR3 DNA is TGCGCCAGCAGCTTGGCCGTAGTAGCGGCGAATAATGAGCAGTTCTTC.

The rearrangement joins TRBV6-1 to TRBJ2-7, with no clear D. The V end lost 0 bases, the J end lost 3 bases, and 6 bases lay between the germline ends. The CDR3 spans 13 residues. Germline CDR1 MNHNS, CDR2 SASEGT. The CDR3 DNA is TGTGCCAGCAGTGAAGCGCGATTCTACGAGCAGTACTTC. Translation gives CASSEARFYEQYF.

The chain links TRBV7-9 to TRBJ2-7, with TRBD1 as a possible D gene (6 bases). Per germline, CDR1 SEHNR and CDR2 FQNEAQ (reference sequence). The CDR3 covers 16 residues. The germline V and J ends were trimmed by 1 base and 0 bases, with 13 bases remaining between them. DNA of the CDR3: TGTGCCAGCAGCTTAGGTTTACAGGGCCGCTCCTACGAGCAGTACTTC. This encodes CASSLGLQGRSYEQYF.

The chain employs TRBV5-1 and TRBJ1-2, with a tentative D call TRBD1 (6 bases). The CDR3 contains 15 residues. V gave up 0 bases and J gave up 5 bases, with 14 bases separating them. The germline gives CDR1 SGHRS, CDR2 YFSETQ. Written as DNA, the CDR3 is TGCGCCAGCAGCTTGGCCCTGGGGGCTGGGTATGGCTACACCTTC. Its protein product is CASSLALGAGYGYTF.

The rearrangement joins TRBV28 to TRBJ1-5, with TRBD1 matching 9 bases. Germline V gives CDR1 MDHEN, CDR2 SYDVKM. The J segment lost 8 bases and the V segment lost 6 bases, leaving 8 bases of the junction unmatched. The CDR3 loop spans 14 amino acids. CDR3 coding DNA: TGTGCCAGCAGCATAACAGGGGGCCAGGAGCCCCAGCATTTT. Protein sequence: CASSITGGQEPQHF. The whole variable domain, filled in from reference TRBV28 and TRBJ1-5, reads DVKVTQSSRYLVKRTGEKVFLECVQDMDHENMFWYRQDPGLGLRLIYFSYDVKMKEKGDIPEGYSVSREKKERFSLILESASTNQTSMYLCASSITGGQEPQHFGDGTRLSIL.

This clone appeared a single time. This chain uses TRBV10-3 with TRBJ2-5; TRBD2 agrees at 12 bases. Per the germline V gene, CDR1 is ENHRY and CDR2 is SYGVKD. The CDR3 length is 14 residues. The J segment lost 4 bases and the V segment lost 10 bases, leaving 7 bases of the junction unmatched. The CDR3: CATASSGGGETQYF. CDR3 coding DNA: TGTGCCACAGCGTCTAGCGGGGGGGGAGAGACCCAGTACTTC.

The chain joins TRBV7-3 to TRBJ2-3; 8 bases fit TRBD2. CDR3 length: 16 amino acids. The V segment lost 2 bases and the J segment 5 bases; nucleotides outside the gene matches: 9. Germline loops: CDR1 SGHTA, CDR2 FQGTGA. CDR3 in DNA: TGTGCCAGCAGCTTATCCCCGGCGGGAGGATTAGATACGCAGTATTTT. Protein sequence: CASSLSPAGGLDTQYF.

In its sample, this clone was seen once. The DNA of the CDR3 is TGCGCCAGCAGCTTAGGTCCAGGGAGGCAGATTGAAGCTTTCTTT. This translates into CASSLGPGRQIEAFF. The rearrangement links TRBV5-1 to TRBJ1-1, with a possible D match to TRBD1 (5 bases). The CDR3 is 15 residues long. Germline CDR1 is SGHRS and CDR2 is YFSETQ. Between the trimmed V and J ends, which lost 2 bases and 7 bases, there was a span of 18 bases.

The chain links TRBV30 to TRBJ1-1; 9 bases are shared with TRBD1. The J segment lost 6 bases and the V segment lost 3 bases, leaving 2 bases of the junction unmatched. Germline CDR1 is GTSNPN and CDR2 is SVGIG (reference sequence). The CDR3 spans 12 residues. The CDR3 region is CAWSGQGSEAFF. The CDR3 coding sequence is TGTGCCTGGAGCGGACAGGGGTCTGAAGCTTTCTTT.

The gene calls are TRBV28 and TRBJ1-2; D ambiguous. The CDR3 length is 14 residues. V lost 1 base and J 0 bases, leaving 6 bases between the germline ends. Germline-derived CDR1 and CDR2 are MDHEN and SYDVKM. CDR3 nucleotide sequence: TGTGCCAGCAGTTTATCACAAACTAACTATGGCTACACCTTC. This gives the protein CASSLSQTNYGYTF.

The V and J genes are TRBV7-8 and TRBJ2-1, with a weak D call TRBD2 (6 bases). The germline gives CDR1 SGHVS, CDR2 FQNEAQ. This CDR3 is 15 amino acids long. The V gene lost 7 bases and the J gene lost 0 bases, with 13 bases spanning the gap. The CDR3 coding sequence is TGTGCCAGCACCCCGGACGGGAGCTCCTACAATGAGCAGTTCTTC. Protein sequence: CASTPDGSSYNEQFF.

DNA of the CDR3: TGTGCCAGCGTTCGTGGATTGACAGGCTATGGCTACACCTTC. It specifies CASVRGLTGYGYTF. The chain has TRBV2 and TRBJ1-2, with D possibly matching TRBD1 (6 bases). This CDR3 spans 14 amino acids. Trimming took off 8 bases at V and 4 bases at J, with 17 bases between the two ends. Germline V gene data show CDR1 as SNHLY and CDR2 as FYNNEI.

Note on this clone: The same CDR3 arises from other DNA sequences in this sample as well. The chain joins TRBV4-1 to TRBJ2-7; no reliable D call. Germline CDR1 is MGHRA and CDR2 is YSYEKL. The CDR3 extends over 15 amino acids. The V end was cut by 1 base, the J end by 0 bases, with 10 bases between. The CDR3 DNA sequence: TGCGCCAGCAGCCAAGGTACAGATAGCTCCTACGAGCAGTACTTC. This translates into CASSQGTDSSYEQYF.

V usage is TRBV6-1 and J usage is TRBJ2-3; D is uncertain. With 4 bases removed from V and 0 bases from J, the gap between germline ends came to 11 bases. CDR1 is MNHNS, CDR2 SASEGT, per germline. CDR3 size: 15 residues. The CDR3 region has the DNA TGTGCCAGCAGTGTAAGCGTATCCAGCACAGATACGCAGTATTTT. Protein: CASSVSVSSTDTQYF.

The chain is built from TRBV5-4 and TRBJ2-2, with TRBD2 as a possible D gene (6 bases). Germline V CDR1 and CDR2: SGHNT, YYREEE (reference sequence). The CDR3 has 16 residues. V was shortened by 2 bases and J by 6 bases, with 17 bases between the two germline ends. The CDR3 region has the DNA TGTGCCAGCAGCTTTAATAGCGGACCCAATCCCGGGGAGCTGTTTTTT. It translates to CASSFNSGPNPGELFF.

The rearrangement joins TRBV6-5 to TRBJ2-7, with 7 nucleotides matching TRBD1. The ends lost 0 bases at V and 1 base at J; junction bases unmatched: 3. Per the germline V gene, CDR1 is MNHEY and CDR2 is SVGAGI. The CDR3 runs 15 residues. The CDR3 reads CASSYSAGGSYEQYF. CDR3 nucleotide sequence: TGTGCCAGCAGTTACTCGGCAGGGGGATCCTACGAGCAGTACTTC.

J is TRBJ2-1 and V is TRBV4-1, with 10 bases identical to TRBD2. The V segment lost 4 bases and the J segment 7 bases; nucleotides outside the gene matches: 7. Germline CDR1 reads MGHRA; CDR2 reads YSYEKL. CDR3 size: 15 residues. The CDR3 spells CASSPTSGTRNEQFF. In nucleotides, the CDR3 is TGCGCCAGCAGCCCTACTAGCGGGACACGGAATGAGCAGTTCTTC.

V is TRBV6-4 and J is TRBJ1-5; TRBD1 matches at 9 bases. After removal of 6 bases from V and 7 bases from J, the junction contained 7 bases not matched to a gene. Germline V gives CDR1 MRHNA, CDR2 SNTAGT. This CDR3 contains 14 residues. The CDR3 loop is CASSATGTGQPQHF. The DNA for the CDR3 is TGTGCCAGCAGCGCAACCGGGACAGGGCAGCCCCAGCATTTT.

This chain connects TRBV9 to TRBJ2-7; D is uncertain. The CDR3 runs to 14 residues. Germline assignment: CDR1 SGDLS and CDR2 YYNGEE. Trimming stripped 0 bases from V and 5 bases from J, with 12 bases between. CDR3 in DNA: TGTGCCAGCAGCGTAGATCCCAGGTCCAACGAGCAGTACTTC. Translation gives CASSVDPRSNEQYF.

The chain couples TRBV13 to TRBJ2-2, with D perhaps matching TRBD2 (6 bases). This CDR3 is built from 18 residues. Trimming pared 5 bases from V and 5 bases from J, leaving 24 bases between. The germline gives CDR1 PRHDT, CDR2 FYEKMQ (reference sequence). The CDR3 region has the DNA TGTGCCAGCAGCCCAGTGGAGGGAGGAAGTGGAGGAACCGGGGAGCTGTTTTTT. Translation gives CASSPVEGGSGGTGELFF.

The gene calls are TRBV7-2 and TRBJ2-3; unclear D gene. Trimming pared 5 bases from V and 0 bases from J, leaving 12 bases between. This CDR3 is 15 amino acids long. The germline V gene encodes CDR1 SGHTA and CDR2 FQGNSA. The CDR3 spells CASSPASGSTDTQYF. The CDR3 DNA follows: TGTGCCAGCAGCCCGGCGTCAGGAAGCACAGATACGCAGTATTTT.

J is TRBJ2-1 and V is TRBV14, with TRBD1 identical over 11 bases. Trimming took 3 bases from V and 9 from J; bases not matched to a gene: 10. This CDR3 is 16 amino acids long. In germline, CDR1 is SGHDN, CDR2 FVKESK. The CDR3 protein is CASSHTGTGGGGEQFF. CDR3 DNA: TGTGCCAGCAGCCACACCGGGACAGGGGGAGGGGGTGAGCAGTTCTTC.